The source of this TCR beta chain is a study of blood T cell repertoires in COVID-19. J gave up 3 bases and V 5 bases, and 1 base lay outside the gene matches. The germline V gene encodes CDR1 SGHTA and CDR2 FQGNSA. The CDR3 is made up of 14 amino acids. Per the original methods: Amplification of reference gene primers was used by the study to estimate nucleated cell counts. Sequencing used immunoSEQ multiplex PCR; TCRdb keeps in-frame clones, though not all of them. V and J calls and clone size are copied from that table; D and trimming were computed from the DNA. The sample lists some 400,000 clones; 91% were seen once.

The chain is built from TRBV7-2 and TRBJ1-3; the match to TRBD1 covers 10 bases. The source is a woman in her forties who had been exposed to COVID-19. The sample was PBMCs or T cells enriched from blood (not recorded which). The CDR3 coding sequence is TGTGCCAGCAGCGGGGACAGGGGTGGAAACACCATATATTTT. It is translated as CASSGDRGGNTIYF.